What follows are 11 T cell receptor beta chains derived from one specimen sequenced in a study of blood T cell repertoires in COVID-19. Data came from immunoSEQ multiplex PCR; TCRdb stores just in-frame clones and leaves some out. The sample has roughly 34,000 clones; 87% are singletons. The material sequenced was peripheral blood. The source is an elderly man with active COVID-19.

The chain combines TRBV30 with TRBJ2-7, with D hard to call. This CDR3 is built from 12 residues. The V gene lost 0 bases and the J gene lost 2 bases, with 5 bases spanning the gap. From germline, CDR1 is GTSNPN and CDR2 SVGIG (reference sequence). The CDR3, as DNA: TGTGCCTGGAGTGTCCTTACCTACGAGCAGTACTTC. Its translation: CAWSVLTYEQYF.

The J gene is TRBJ2-3, the V gene TRBV10-3; no clear D. Looked up from germline, CDR1 is ENHRY and CDR2 is SYGVKD. Between the trimmed V and J ends, which lost 10 bases and 2 bases, there was a span of 10 bases. This CDR3 is 12 amino acids long. CDR3: CATGIDTDTQYF. CDR3 nucleotide sequence: TGTGCCACAGGTATTGACACAGATACGCAGTATTTT.

The chain joins TRBV6-2 or TRBV6-3 to TRBJ2-7, with D perhaps matching TRBD1 (5 bases). This CDR3 contains 15 residues. CDR1 MNHEY and CDR2 SVGEGT come from the germline V gene. The V end lost 2 bases, the J end lost 2 bases, and 13 bases lay between the germline ends. For the CDR3, the DNA is TGTGCCAGCAGTTACGCAGGGCTCTTTCCCTACGAGCAGTACTTC. Protein sequence: CASSYAGLFPYEQYF.

This clone came up once. The J gene is TRBJ1-5, the V gene TRBV27, with TRBD1 matching over 7 bases. The V gene's germline CDR1 is MNHEY and CDR2 SMNVEV (reference sequence). V dropped 2 bases and J dropped 4; count of bases not matched to a gene: 2. The CDR3 extends over 14 amino acids. CDR3 nucleotide sequence: TGTGCCAGCAGTTTACAGGGGGGAAATCAGCCCCAGCATTTT. Translation gives CASSLQGGNQPQHF.

J is TRBJ2-7 and V is TRBV4-1; TRBD2 aligns across 10 bases. CDR1 MGHRA and CDR2 YSYEKL come from the germline V gene. The CDR3 extends over 15 amino acids. Unmatched junction bases numbered 4, after V lost 3 bases and J lost 2 bases. CDR3 region: CASSQRLAGPYEQYF. The DNA for the CDR3 is TGCGCCAGCAGCCAGAGACTAGCGGGTCCCTACGAGCAGTACTTC.

The J gene is TRBJ2-2, the V gene TRBV7-2, with D maybe TRBD2 (5 bases). Germline CDR1 SGHTA, CDR2 FQGNSA. The CDR3 is made up of 15 amino acids. Between the trimmed V and J ends, which lost 6 bases and 5 bases, there was a span of 16 bases. The CDR3 sequence is CASRPNSGGTGELFF. In nucleotides, the CDR3 is TGTGCCAGCAGACCCAATAGTGGAGGTACCGGGGAGCTGTTTTTT. The entire variable domain, with the rest obtained from reference TRBV7-2 and TRBJ2-2, is as follows: GAGVSQSPSNKVTEKGKDVELRCDPISGHTALYWYRQSLGQGLEFLIYFQGNSAPDKSGLPSDRFSAERTGGSVSTLTIQRTQQEDSAVYLCASRPNSGGTGELFFGEGSRLTVL.

As for this clone: Other DNA sequences of this sample code for an identical CDR3. The genes are TRBV3-1 (or the pseudogene TRBV3-2) and TRBJ2-7; tentative D call: TRBD2 (5 bases). Trimming shortened V by 1 base and J by 0 bases, and 7 bases separated the two germline ends. Germline CDR1 is LGHDT and CDR2 is YNNKEL (reference sequence). This CDR3 spans 14 amino acids. The CDR3 here is CASSQAGSSYEQYF. The CDR3 nucleotides are TGTGCCAGCAGCCAAGCGGGGTCCTCCTACGAGCAGTACTTC.

The table lists this clone with a few counts. The V and J genes are TRBV28 and TRBJ2-3; TRBD1 might be the D (5 bases). The V gene lost 5 bases and the J gene lost 0 bases, with 6 bases spanning the gap. Looked up from germline, CDR1 is MDHEN and CDR2 is SYDVKM. CDR3 size: 13 residues. Here the CDR3 reads CASSGQSTDTQYF. CDR3 sequence (DNA): TGTGCCAGCAGTGGACAAAGCACAGATACGCAGTATTTT.

The chain carries TRBV15 and TRBJ1-5, with 9 positions matching TRBD1. J gave up 3 bases and V 0 bases, and 6 bases lay outside the gene matches. The germline V gene has CDR1 LNHNV and CDR2 YYDKDF (reference sequence). This CDR3 spans 17 amino acids. The CDR3 loop is CATSRDTGQGSNQPQHF. The CDR3 DNA sequence: TGTGCCACCAGCAGAGATACGGGACAGGGTTCCAATCAGCCCCAGCATTTT. The whole variable domain, filled in from reference TRBV15 and TRBJ1-5, reads DAMVIQNPRYQVTQFGKPVTLSCSQTLNHNVMYWYQQKSSQAPKLLFHYYDKDFNNEADTPDNFQSRRPNTSFCFLDIRSPGLGDTAMYLCATSRDTGQGSNQPQHFGDGTRLSIL.

The CDR3 DNA sequence: TGTGCCAGCAGCCCATCGACAGGGGGTTATCAGCCCCAGCATTTT. This translates into CASSPSTGGYQPQHF. The rearrangement joins TRBV9 to TRBJ1-5; 9 bases line up with TRBD1. Germline V gene data show CDR1 as SGDLS and CDR2 as YYNGEE. There are 15 residues in the CDR3. The ends lost 4 bases at V and 5 bases at J; junction bases unmatched: 7.

Only one count was recorded for this clone. The chain recombines TRBV29-1 with TRBJ2-7, with 9 nucleotides matching TRBD1. Germline CDR1 is SQVTM and CDR2 is ANQGSEA. The CDR3 extends over 13 amino acids. CDR3 protein: CSYTGTGSYEQYF. For the CDR3, the DNA is TGCAGTTATACCGGGACAGGGTCCTACGAGCAGTACTTC.